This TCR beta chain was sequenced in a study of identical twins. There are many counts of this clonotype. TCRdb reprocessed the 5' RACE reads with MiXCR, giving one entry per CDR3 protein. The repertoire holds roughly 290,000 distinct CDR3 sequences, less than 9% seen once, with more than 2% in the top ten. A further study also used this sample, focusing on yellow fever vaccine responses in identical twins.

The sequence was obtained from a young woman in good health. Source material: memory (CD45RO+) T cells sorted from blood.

CDR3 DNA sequence: TGTGCCAGCAGTCCTAGCGGGACTACCACAGATACGCAGTATTTT. It specifies CASSPSGTTTDTQYF. The V gene is TRBV3-1, the J gene TRBJ2-3; 9 nucleotides match TRBD2. The CDR3 extends over 15 amino acids. V dropped 6 bases and J dropped 2; count of bases not matched to a gene: 6. Germline V gene data show CDR1 as LGHDT and CDR2 as YNNKEL (reference sequence).